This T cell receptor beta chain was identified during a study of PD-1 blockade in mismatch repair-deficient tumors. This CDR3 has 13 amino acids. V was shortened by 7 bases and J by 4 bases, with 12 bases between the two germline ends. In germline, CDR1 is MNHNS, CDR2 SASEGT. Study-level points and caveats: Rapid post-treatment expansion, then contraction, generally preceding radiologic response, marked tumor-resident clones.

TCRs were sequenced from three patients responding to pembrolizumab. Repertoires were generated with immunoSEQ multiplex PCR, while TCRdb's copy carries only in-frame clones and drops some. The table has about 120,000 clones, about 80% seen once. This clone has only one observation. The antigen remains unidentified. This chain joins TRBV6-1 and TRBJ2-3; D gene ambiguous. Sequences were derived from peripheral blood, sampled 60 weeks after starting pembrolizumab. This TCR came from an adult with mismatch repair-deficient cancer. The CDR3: CASTSLRADTQYF. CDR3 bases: TGTGCCAGCACTAGTTTGAGAGCAGATACGCAGTATTTT.